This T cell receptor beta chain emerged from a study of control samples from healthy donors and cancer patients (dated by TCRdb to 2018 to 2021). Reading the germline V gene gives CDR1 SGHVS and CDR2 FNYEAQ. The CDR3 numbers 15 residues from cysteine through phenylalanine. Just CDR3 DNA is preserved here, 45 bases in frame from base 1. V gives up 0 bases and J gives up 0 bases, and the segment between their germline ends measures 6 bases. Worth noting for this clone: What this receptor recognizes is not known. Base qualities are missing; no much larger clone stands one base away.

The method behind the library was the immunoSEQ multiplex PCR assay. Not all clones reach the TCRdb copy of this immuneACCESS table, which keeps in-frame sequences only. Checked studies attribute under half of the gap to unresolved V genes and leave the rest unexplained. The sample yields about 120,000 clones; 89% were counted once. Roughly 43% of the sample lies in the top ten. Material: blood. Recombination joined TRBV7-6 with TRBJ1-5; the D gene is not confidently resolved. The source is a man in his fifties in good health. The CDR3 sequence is CASSLAPSSNQPQHF. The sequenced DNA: TGTGCCAGCAGCTTAGCCCCATCTAGCAATCAGCCCCAGCATTTT.